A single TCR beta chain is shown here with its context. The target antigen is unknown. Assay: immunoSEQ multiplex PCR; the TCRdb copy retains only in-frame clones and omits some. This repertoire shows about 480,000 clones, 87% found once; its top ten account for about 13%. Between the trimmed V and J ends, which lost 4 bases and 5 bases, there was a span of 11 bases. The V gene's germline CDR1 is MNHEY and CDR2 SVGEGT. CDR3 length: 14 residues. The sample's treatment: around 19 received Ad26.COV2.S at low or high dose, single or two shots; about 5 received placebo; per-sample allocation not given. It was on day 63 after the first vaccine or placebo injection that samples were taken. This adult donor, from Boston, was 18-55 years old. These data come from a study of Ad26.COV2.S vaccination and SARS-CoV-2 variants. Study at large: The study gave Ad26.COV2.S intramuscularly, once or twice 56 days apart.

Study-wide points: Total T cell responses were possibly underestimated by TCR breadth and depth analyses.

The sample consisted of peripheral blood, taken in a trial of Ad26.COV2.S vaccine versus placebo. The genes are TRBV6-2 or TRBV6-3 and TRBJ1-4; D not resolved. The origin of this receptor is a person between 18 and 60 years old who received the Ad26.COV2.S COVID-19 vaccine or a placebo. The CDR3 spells CASSFSGKNEKLFF. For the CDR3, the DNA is TGTGCCAGCAGTTTTTCGGGAAAGAATGAAAAACTGTTTTTT.